This T cell receptor beta chain was observed in a study of shared clonotypes between healthy human individuals. Comment on this clone: What it binds is unknown.

Study observations and caveats: Naive subsets generally had larger estimated richness than memory subsets. Rarefaction showed sorted-subset sequencing was incomplete despite large depth.

Replicate PCRs run on sorted subsets employed approximately 0.2 ug DNA, 30,000 to 35,000 T cell genomes. Sequencing used immunoSEQ multiplex PCR; TCRdb keeps in-frame clones, though not all of them. Among about 870,000 clones listed, 80% to 95% were seen once. Per the germline V gene, CDR1 is SEHNR and CDR2 is FQNEAQ (reference sequence). This CDR3 comprises 15 residues. Trimming shortened V by 3 bases and J by 4 bases, and 15 bases separated the two germline ends. Naive-designated CD8 cells lacked CD45RO, were positively enriched for CCR7, and omitted terminally differentiated effector memory CD45RA+ cells. Donors, without exception, were Caucasian adults residing in Nashville, Tennessee.

The source is a man between 25 and 39 years old in good health. The genes are TRBV7-9 and TRBJ2-5; the D gene is possibly TRBD1 (6 bases). The specimen sequenced was naive CD8+ T cells sorted from blood. CDR3 coding DNA: TGTGCCAGCAGCTTCCTCGACAGGTCTGTAGAGACCCAGTACTTC. This translates into CASSFLDRSVETQYF.